The clone carrying this TCR beta chain showed up just a few times. Germline loops: CDR1 LNHDA, CDR2 SQIVND (reference sequence). V lost 3 bases to trimming and J lost 4 bases, with 4 bases between them. The CDR3 contains 12 residues. Assay: immunoSEQ multiplex PCR; the TCRdb copy retains only in-frame clones and omits some. The sample yields roughly 87,000 clones, almost 90% seen once. The source of the sample is a study of T cell responses to AZD1222 COVID-19 vaccine. This sequence originates from an adult who received the AZD1222 COVID-19 vaccine. The source material was peripheral blood, sampled 28 days after the second AZD1222 dose. The chain combines TRBV19 with TRBJ2-1; D ambiguous. This CDR3 reads CASSMEYNEQFF. CDR3 nucleotides: TGTGCCAGTAGTATGGAGTACAATGAGCAGTTCTTC.